The rows below give T cell receptor beta chains drawn from one sample of a study of T cells in localized non-small cell lung cancer. Sequencing used immunoSEQ multiplex PCR; TCRdb keeps in-frame clones, though not all of them. The sample has around 7,200 clones, 80% to 95% seen once. Source: peripheral blood, taken before any cancer treatment. Receptor source: a woman aged 35 to 70 with stage I lung adenocarcinoma. Both conserved end residues are part of each CDR3. Each record gives: D gene, clone size, V gene, J gene, CDR3 protein, CDR3 DNA. The D gene is left open where the match is weak. The size entry is marked missing in some rows and otherwise reads once, few, many or a size class.

d_call: TRBD2
clone_size: once
v_call: TRBV7-9
j_call: TRBJ2-1
cdr3_aa: CASSLLAGGNNEQFF
cdr3_nt: TGTGCCAGCAGCTTGCTAGCGGGAGGCAACAATGAGCAGTTCTTC

d_call: NA
clone_size: NA
v_call: TRBV27
j_call: TRBJ1-5
cdr3_aa: CASSFMGAHQPQHF
cdr3_nt: TGTGCCAGCAGTTTCATGGGGGCGCACCAGCCCCAGCATTTT

d_call: NA
clone_size: NA
v_call: TRBV15
j_call: TRBJ2-2
cdr3_aa: CATSSSRGNTGELFF
cdr3_nt: TGTGCCACCAGCAGTTCAAGAGGGAACACCGGGGAGCTGTTTTTT

d_call: TRBD1
clone_size: NA
v_call: TRBV25-1
j_call: TRBJ2-1
cdr3_aa: CASSDTTGLYNEQFF
cdr3_nt: TGTGCCAGCAGTGATACGACAGGGTTGTACAATGAGCAGTTCTTC

d_call: NA
clone_size: NA
v_call: TRBV6-1
j_call: TRBJ2-3
cdr3_aa: CASSEGWGQTQYF
cdr3_nt: TGTGCCAGCAGTGAAGGCTGGGGACAAACGCAGTATTTT

d_call: TRBD1
clone_size: NA
v_call: TRBV11-2
j_call: TRBJ2-6
cdr3_aa: CASSHGTGVGANVLTF
cdr3_nt: TGTGCCAGCAGTCACGGGACAGGGGTCGGGGCCAACGTCCTGACTTTC

d_call: TRBD1
clone_size: NA
v_call: TRBV30
j_call: TRBJ1-2
cdr3_aa: CAWGGQGLGYGYTF
cdr3_nt: TGTGCCTGGGGGGGACAGGGATTAGGCTATGGCTACACCTTC

d_call: TRBD1
clone_size: NA
v_call: TRBV6-5
j_call: TRBJ2-3
cdr3_aa: CASREQGDTQYF
cdr3_nt: TGTGCCAGCAGAGAACAGGGGGATACGCAGTATTTT

d_call: TRBD2
clone_size: NA
v_call: TRBV7-3
j_call: TRBJ2-2
cdr3_aa: CASRPSGLAFTGELFF
cdr3_nt: TGTGCCAGCAGGCCGTCCGGACTAGCGTTCACCGGGGAGCTGTTTTTT

d_call: NA
clone_size: NA
v_call: TRBV7-7
j_call: TRBJ2-1
cdr3_aa: CASSPTGPYNEQFF
cdr3_nt: TGTGCTAGCAGCCCCACCGGGCCCTACAATGAGCAGTTCTTC

d_call: TRBD1
clone_size: NA
v_call: TRBV18
j_call: TRBJ1-6
cdr3_aa: CASSPNAAGQGNSPLHF
cdr3_nt: TGTGCCAGCTCACCAAATGCTGCGGGACAGGGTAATTCACCCCTCCACTTT

d_call: TRBD1
clone_size: NA
v_call: TRBV11-2
j_call: TRBJ2-7
cdr3_aa: CASSLRGTGSYEQYF
cdr3_nt: TGTGCCAGCAGCTTACGCGGGACAGGCTCCTACGAGCAGTACTTC

d_call: NA
clone_size: NA
v_call: TRBV5-5
j_call: TRBJ2-1
cdr3_aa: CASSLGEGFAYNEQFF
cdr3_nt: TGTGCCAGCAGCTTGGGTGAGGGATTTGCTTACAATGAGCAGTTCTTC

d_call: TRBD2
clone_size: NA
v_call: TRBV2
j_call: TRBJ2-2
cdr3_aa: CASSISGTRVTGELFF
cdr3_nt: TGTGCCAGCAGTATCTCCGGGACTAGGGTCACCGGGGAGCTGTTTTTT

d_call: NA
clone_size: NA
v_call: TRBV5-5
j_call: TRBJ2-4
cdr3_aa: CASSLVTSANIQYF
cdr3_nt: TGTGCCAGCAGCTTGGTTACCAGCGCAAACATTCAGTACTTC

d_call: TRBD2
clone_size: NA
v_call: TRBV11-2
j_call: TRBJ2-7
cdr3_aa: CASSSPPGLAGAGEQYF
cdr3_nt: TGTGCCAGCAGCTCCCCCCCAGGACTAGCGGGAGCAGGGGAGCAGTACTTC

d_call: TRBD2
clone_size: NA
v_call: TRBV5-4
j_call: TRBJ2-3
cdr3_aa: CASSLALAGRTDTQYF
cdr3_nt: TGTGCCAGCAGCTTGGCACTAGCGGGCCGCACAGATACGCAGTATTTT

d_call: TRBD1
clone_size: NA
v_call: TRBV5-1
j_call: TRBJ1-2
cdr3_aa: CASSPGGQYGYTF
cdr3_nt: TGCGCCAGCAGTCCGGGGGGACAGTATGGCTACACCTTC

d_call: NA
clone_size: NA
v_call: TRBV5-4
j_call: TRBJ2-7
cdr3_aa: CASSLVIGEEQYF
cdr3_nt: TGTGCCAGCAGCTTGGTTATCGGGGAGGAGCAGTACTTC

d_call: TRBD2
clone_size: NA
v_call: TRBV30
j_call: TRBJ2-7
cdr3_aa: CAWSSGVRYEQYF
cdr3_nt: TGTGCCTGGTCTAGCGGGGTTCGCTACGAGCAGTACTTC

d_call: NA
clone_size: NA
v_call: TRBV27
j_call: TRBJ2-3
cdr3_aa: CASSLMGAGDTQYF
cdr3_nt: TGTGCCAGCAGTTTAATGGGGGCCGGAGATACGCAGTATTTT

d_call: TRBD1
clone_size: NA
v_call: TRBV7-8
j_call: TRBJ2-3
cdr3_aa: CASRQTGQGATDTQYF
cdr3_nt: TGTGCCAGCAGGCAAACGGGACAGGGGGCCACAGATACGCAGTATTTT

d_call: TRBD2
clone_size: NA
v_call: TRBV6-1
j_call: TRBJ2-3
cdr3_aa: CASSRGGAPDTQYF
cdr3_nt: TGTGCCAGCAGTCGCGGGGGGGCCCCAGATACGCAGTATTTT

d_call: TRBD2
clone_size: NA
v_call: TRBV2
j_call: TRBJ2-1
cdr3_aa: CASRGGTSAYNEQFF
cdr3_nt: TGTGCCAGCAGGGGCGGGACTAGCGCTTACAATGAGCAGTTCTTC

d_call: TRBD1
clone_size: once
v_call: TRBV30
j_call: TRBJ2-3
cdr3_aa: CAWQTGGSLTDTQYF
cdr3_nt: TGTGCCTGGCAGACAGGGGGCTCTCTCACAGATACGCAGTATTTT